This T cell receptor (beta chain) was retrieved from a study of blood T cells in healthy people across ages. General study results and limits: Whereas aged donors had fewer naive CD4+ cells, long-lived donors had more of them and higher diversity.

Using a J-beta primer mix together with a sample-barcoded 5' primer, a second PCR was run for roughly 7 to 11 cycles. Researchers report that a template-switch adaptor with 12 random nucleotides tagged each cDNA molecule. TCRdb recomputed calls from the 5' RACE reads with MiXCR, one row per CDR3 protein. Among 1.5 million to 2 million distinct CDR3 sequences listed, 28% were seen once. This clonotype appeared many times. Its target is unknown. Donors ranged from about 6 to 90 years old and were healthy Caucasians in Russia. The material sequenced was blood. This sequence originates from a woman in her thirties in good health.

The CDR3: CSVEGTAHIPYEQYF. In nucleotides, the CDR3 is TGCAGCGTTGAAGGGACGGCCCATATCCCCTACGAGCAGTACTTC. This sequence joins TRBV29-1 and TRBJ2-7, with no clear D. CDR1 is SQVTM, CDR2 ANQGSEA, per germline. The CDR3 consists of 15 residues. V lost 1 base to trimming and J lost 2 bases, with 15 bases between them.